This T cell receptor beta chain was observed in a study of siplizumab effects on memory and regulatory T cells. Findings and limits, study-wide: The naive T cell population seemed more diverse than memory cells and seemed a major contributor to the alloresponse. Phenotypic classification as naive or memory proved unattainable for roughly 80-96% of proliferating CD4+ or CD8+ clones. Confirmation was lacking for the suppressive function of proliferating Tregs derived from siplizumab cultures.

The repertoire was sequenced with immunoSEQ multiplex PCR; TCRdb's copy has only in-frame clones and lacks some. The repertoire has tens of thousands of clones, about nine tenths of them found once; the top ten carry roughly 1.5%. V dropped 3 bases and J dropped 3 bases, with 9 bases sitting between them. The CDR3 runs to 15 residues. Germline assignment: CDR1 KGHSH and CDR2 LQKENI. Notes on this clone: Its specificity is unknown.

This chain links TRBV18 with TRBJ2-6; no definite D call. The sequenced sample consisted of Tregs sorted from blood. This receptor was taken from a human donor in good health. The CDR3 protein is CASSPAGGGANVLTF. The CDR3 DNA follows: TGTGCCAGCTCACCGGCCGGCGGTGGGGCCAACGTCCTGACTTTC.